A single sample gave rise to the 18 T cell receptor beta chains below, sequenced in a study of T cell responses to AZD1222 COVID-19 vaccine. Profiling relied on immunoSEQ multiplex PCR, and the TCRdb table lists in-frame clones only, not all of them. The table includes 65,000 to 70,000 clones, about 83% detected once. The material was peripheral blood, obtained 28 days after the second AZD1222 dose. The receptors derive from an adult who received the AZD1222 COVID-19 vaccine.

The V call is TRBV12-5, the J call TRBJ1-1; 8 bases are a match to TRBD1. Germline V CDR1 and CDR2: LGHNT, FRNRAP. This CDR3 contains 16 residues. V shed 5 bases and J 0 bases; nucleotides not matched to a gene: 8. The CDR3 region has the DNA TGTGCTAGTGGTAACGCTACAGGGGGGGTGAACACTGAAGCTTTCTTT. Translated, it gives CASGNATGGVNTEAFF.

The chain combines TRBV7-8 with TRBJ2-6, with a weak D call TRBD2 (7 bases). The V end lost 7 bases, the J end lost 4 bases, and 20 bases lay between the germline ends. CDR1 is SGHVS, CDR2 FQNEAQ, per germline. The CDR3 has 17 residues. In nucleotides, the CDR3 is TGTGCCAGCATCGGCGCGGGGGCCTTCTTGGGGGCCAACGTCCTGACTTTC. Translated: CASIGAGAFLGANVLTF.

The CDR3 bases are TGTGCCAGCAACCGGGGGAGCCGTAATTCACCCCTCCACTTT. It encodes CASNRGSRNSPLHF. The rearrangement uses TRBV6-5 and TRBJ1-6; TRBD1 is a possible D gene (5 bases). The germline gives CDR1 MNHEY, CDR2 SVGAGI. This CDR3 has 14 amino acids. V was shortened by 7 bases and J by 6 bases, with 13 bases between the two germline ends.

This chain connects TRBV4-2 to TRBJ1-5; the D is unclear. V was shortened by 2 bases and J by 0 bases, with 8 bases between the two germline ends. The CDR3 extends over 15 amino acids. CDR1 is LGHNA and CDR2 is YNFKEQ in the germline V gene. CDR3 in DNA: TGTGCCAGCAGCCAAAACGCATATAGCAATCAGCCCCAGCATTTT. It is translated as CASSQNAYSNQPQHF.

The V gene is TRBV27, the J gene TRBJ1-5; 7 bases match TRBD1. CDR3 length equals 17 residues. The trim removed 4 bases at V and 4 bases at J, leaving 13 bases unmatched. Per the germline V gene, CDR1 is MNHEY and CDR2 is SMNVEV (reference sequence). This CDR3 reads CASSSPSRDRGNQPQHF. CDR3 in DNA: TGTGCCAGCAGTTCCCCTTCCCGGGACAGAGGAAATCAGCCCCAGCATTTT.

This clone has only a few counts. This chain's CDR3 is CASSSDGLNSPLHF. DNA of the CDR3: TGTGCCAGCAGCTCCGACGGATTGAATTCACCCCTCCACTTT. The J gene is TRBJ1-6, the V gene TRBV11-2; no clear D. The germline CDR1 and CDR2 sequences are SGHAT and FQNNGV. The CDR3 spans 14 residues. Trimming removed 4 bases at V and 7 bases at J, with 11 bases between.

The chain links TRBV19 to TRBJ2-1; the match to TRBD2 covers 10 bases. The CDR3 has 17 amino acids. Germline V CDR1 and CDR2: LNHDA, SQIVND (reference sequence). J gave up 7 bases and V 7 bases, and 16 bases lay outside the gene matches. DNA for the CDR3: TGTGCCAGTAAATCCCCCCTCCTAGCGGGGGCCCGAAATGAGCAGTTCTTC. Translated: CASKSPLLAGARNEQFF. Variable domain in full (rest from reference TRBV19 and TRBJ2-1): DGGITQSPKYLFRKEGQNVTLSCEQNLNHDAMYWYRQDPGQGLRLIYYSQIVNDFQKGDIAEGYSVSREKKESFPLTVTSAQKNPTAFYLCASKSPLLAGARNEQFFGPGTRLTVL.

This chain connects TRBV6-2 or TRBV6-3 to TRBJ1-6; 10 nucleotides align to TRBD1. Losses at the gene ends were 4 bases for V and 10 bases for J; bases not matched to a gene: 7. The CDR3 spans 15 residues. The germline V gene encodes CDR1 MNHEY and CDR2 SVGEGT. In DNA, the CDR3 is TGTGCCAGCAGTTGGCATCGGACAGGGGGGTCACCCCTCCACTTT. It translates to CASSWHRTGGSPLHF.

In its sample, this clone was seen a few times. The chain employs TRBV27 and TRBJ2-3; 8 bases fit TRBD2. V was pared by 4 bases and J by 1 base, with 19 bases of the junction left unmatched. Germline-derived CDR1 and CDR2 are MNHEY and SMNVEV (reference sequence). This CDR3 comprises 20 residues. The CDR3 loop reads CASSSLYPSHSGGGTDTQYF. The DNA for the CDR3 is TGTGCCAGCAGTTCCCTATACCCCTCGCACTCGGGGGGGGGCACAGATACGCAGTATTTT.

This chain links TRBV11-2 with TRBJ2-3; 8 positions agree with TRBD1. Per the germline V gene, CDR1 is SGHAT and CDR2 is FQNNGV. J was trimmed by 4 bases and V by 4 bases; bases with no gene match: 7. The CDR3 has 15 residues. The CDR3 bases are TGTGCCAGCAGCTCCCCGACAGGGGCCCCAGATACGCAGTATTTT. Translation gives CASSSPTGAPDTQYF.

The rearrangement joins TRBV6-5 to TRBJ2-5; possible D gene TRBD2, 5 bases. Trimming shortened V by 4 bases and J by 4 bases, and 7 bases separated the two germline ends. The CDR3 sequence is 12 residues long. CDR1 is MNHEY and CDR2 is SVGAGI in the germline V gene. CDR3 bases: TGTGCCAGCAGTTCAACTAGAGAGACCCAGTACTTC. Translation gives CASSSTRETQYF.

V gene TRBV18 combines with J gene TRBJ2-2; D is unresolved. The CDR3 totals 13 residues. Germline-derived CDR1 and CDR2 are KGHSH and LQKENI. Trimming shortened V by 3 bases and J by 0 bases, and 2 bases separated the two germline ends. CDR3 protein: CASSPPNTGELFF. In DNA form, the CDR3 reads TGTGCCAGCTCACCTCCGAACACCGGGGAGCTGTTTTTT.

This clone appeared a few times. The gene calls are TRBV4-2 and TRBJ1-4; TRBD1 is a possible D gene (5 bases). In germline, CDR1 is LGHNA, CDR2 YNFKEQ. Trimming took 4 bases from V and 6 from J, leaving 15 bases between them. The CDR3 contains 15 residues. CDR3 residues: CASSLPGGEYEKLFF. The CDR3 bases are TGTGCCAGCAGCCTACCCGGGGGGGAGTATGAAAAACTGTTTTTT.

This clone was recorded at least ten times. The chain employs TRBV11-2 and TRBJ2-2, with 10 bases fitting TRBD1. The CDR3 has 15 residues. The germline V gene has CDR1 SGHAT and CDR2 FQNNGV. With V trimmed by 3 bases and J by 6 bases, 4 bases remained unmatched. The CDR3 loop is CASSLTGGDAGELFF. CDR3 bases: TGTGCCAGCAGCTTGACAGGGGGCGACGCCGGGGAGCTGTTTTTT.

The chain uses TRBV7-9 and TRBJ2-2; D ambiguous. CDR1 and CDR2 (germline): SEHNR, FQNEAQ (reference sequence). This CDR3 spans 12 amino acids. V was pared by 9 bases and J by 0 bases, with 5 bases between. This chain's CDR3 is CASPTNTGELFF. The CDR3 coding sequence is TGTGCCAGTCCAACGAACACCGGGGAGCTGTTTTTT.

The DNA for the CDR3 is TGTGCCAGTAGTATTCTCAGCTCTGGAAACACCATATATTTT. Translating gives CASSILSSGNTIYF. The chain combines TRBV19 with TRBJ1-3; D gene ambiguous. Germline V gene sequence: CDR1 LNHDA, CDR2 SQIVND (reference sequence). The germline V and J ends were trimmed by 3 bases and 0 bases, with 6 bases remaining between them. This CDR3 has 14 residues.

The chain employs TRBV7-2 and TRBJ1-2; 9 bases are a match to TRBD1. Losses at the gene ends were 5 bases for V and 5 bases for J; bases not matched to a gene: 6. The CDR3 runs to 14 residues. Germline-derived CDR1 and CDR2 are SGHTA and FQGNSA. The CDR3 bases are TGTGCCAGCAGCCCCGGGACAGGGATGTATGGCTACACCTTC. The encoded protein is CASSPGTGMYGYTF. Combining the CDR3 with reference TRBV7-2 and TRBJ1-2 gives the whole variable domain GAGVSQSPSNKVTEKGKDVELRCDPISGHTALYWYRQSLGQGLEFLIYFQGNSAPDKSGLPSDRFSAERTGGSVSTLTIQRTQQEDSAVYLCASSPGTGMYGYTFGSGTRLTVV.

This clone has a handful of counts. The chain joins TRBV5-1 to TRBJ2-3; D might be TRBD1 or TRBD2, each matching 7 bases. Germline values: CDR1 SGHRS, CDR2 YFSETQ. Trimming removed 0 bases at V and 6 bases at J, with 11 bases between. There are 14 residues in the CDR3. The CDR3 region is CASSLGQGGDTQYF. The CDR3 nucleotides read TGCGCCAGCAGCTTGGGACAGGGAGGGGATACGCAGTATTTT. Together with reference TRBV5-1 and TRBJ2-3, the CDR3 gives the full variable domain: KAGVTQTPRYLIKTRGQQVTLSCSPISGHRSVSWYQQTPGQGLQFLFEYFSETQRNKGNFPGRFSGRQFSNSRSEMNVSTLELGDSALYLCASSLGQGGDTQYFGPGTRLTVL.